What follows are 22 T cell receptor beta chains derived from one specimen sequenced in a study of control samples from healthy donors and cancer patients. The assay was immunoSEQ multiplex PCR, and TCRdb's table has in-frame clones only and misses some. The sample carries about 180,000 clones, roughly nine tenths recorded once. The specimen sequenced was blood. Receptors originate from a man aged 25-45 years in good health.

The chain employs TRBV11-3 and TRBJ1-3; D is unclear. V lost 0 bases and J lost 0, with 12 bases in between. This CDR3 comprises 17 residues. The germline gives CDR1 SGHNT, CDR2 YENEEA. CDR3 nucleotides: TGTGCCAGCAGCTTAGATGGTCCCAATGACTCTGGAAACACCATATATTTT. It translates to CASSLDGPNDSGNTIYF.

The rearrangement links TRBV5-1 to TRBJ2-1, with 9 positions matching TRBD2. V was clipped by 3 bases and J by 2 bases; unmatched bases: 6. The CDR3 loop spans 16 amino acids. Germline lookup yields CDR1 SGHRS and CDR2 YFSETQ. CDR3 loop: CASSSRLAAPYNEQFF. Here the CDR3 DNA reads TGCGCCAGCAGCTCCAGACTAGCGGCACCCTACAATGAGCAGTTCTTC.

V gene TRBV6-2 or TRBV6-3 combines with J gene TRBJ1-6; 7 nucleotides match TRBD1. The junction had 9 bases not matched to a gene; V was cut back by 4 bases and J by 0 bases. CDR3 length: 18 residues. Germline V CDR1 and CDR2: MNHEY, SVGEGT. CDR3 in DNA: TGTGCCAGCAGTTCGTGGACAGGCTCTCCCTCCTATAATTCACCCCTCCACTTT. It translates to CASSSWTGSPSYNSPLHF.

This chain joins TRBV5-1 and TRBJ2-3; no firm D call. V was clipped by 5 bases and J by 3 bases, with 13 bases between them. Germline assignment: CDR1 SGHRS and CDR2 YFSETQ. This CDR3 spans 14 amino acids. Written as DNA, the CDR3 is TGCGCCAGCAGGGACCGAACGAATACAGATACGCAGTATTTT. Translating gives CASRDRTNTDTQYF.

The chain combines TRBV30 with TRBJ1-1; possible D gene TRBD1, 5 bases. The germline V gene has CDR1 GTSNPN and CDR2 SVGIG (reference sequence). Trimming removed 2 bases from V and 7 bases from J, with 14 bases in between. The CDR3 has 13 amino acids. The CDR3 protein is CAWSKGLYLEAFF. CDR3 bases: TGTGCCTGGAGTAAGGGACTTTATCTTGAAGCTTTCTTT.

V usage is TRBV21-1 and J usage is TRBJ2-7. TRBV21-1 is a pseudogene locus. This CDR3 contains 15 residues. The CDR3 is CASSMIPIFSYEQYF. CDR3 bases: TGTGCCAGCAGCATGATCCCCATCTTCTCCTACGAGCAGTACTTC.

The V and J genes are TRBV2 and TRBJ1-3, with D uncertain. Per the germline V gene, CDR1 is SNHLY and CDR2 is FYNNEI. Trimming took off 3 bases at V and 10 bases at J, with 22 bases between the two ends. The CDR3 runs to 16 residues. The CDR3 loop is CASSEKPTLALGTIYF. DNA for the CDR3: TGTGCCAGCAGTGAGAAGCCGACATTGGCCCTGGGTACCATATATTTT.

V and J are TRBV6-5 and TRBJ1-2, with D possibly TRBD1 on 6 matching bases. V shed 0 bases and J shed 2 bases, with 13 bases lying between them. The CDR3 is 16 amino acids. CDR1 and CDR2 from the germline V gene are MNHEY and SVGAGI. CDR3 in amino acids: CASSYSAGASNYGYTF. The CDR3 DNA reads TGTGCCAGCAGTTACTCGGCGGGGGCTTCAAACTATGGCTACACCTTC.

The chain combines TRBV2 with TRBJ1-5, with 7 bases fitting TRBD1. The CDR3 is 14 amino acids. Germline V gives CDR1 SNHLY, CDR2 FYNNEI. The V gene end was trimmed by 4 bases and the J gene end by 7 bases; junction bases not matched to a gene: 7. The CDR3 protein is CASSAVGGGQPQHF. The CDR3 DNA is TGTGCCAGCAGTGCGGTAGGGGGCGGCCAGCCCCAGCATTTT. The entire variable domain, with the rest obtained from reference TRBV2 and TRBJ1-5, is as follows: EPEVTQTPSHQVTQMGQEVILRCVPISNHLYFYWYRQILGQKVEFLVSFYNNEISEKSEIFDDQFSVERPDGSNFTLKIRSTKLEDSAMYFCASSAVGGGQPQHFGDGTRLSIL.

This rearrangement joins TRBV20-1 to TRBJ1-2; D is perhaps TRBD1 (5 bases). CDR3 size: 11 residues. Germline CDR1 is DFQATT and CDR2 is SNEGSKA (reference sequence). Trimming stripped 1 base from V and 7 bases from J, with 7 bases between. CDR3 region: CSARVGGGYTF. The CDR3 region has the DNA TGCAGTGCTAGAGTCGGGGGTGGCTACACCTTC.

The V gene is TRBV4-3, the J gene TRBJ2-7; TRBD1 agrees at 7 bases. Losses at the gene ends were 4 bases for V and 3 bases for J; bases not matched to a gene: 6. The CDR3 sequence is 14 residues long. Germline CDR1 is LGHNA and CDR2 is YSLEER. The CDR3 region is CASSRVTGDYEQYF. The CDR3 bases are TGCGCCAGCAGCCGGGTTACAGGGGACTACGAGCAGTACTTC.

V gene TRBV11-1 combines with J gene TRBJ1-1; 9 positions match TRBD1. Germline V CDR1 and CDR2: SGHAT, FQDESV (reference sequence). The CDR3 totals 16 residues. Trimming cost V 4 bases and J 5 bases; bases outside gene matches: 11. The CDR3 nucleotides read TGTGCCAGCAGCTCACAAATCGGGACAGGGTCTACTGAAGCTTTCTTT. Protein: CASSSQIGTGSTEAFF.

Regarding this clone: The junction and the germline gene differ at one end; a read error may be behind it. The CDR3 bases are TGTGCCAGCAGTCAAGCGGGAGGGACCTACGAGCAGTACTTC. Amino acids: CASSQAGGTYEQYF. This chain uses TRBV6-1 with TRBJ2-7; 10 bases are shared with TRBD2. There are 14 residues in the CDR3. The germline gives CDR1 MNHNS, CDR2 SASEGT.

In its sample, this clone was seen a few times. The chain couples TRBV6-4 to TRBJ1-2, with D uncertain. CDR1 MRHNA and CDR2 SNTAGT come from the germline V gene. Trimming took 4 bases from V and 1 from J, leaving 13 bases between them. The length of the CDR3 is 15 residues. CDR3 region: CASSATGEFNYGYTF. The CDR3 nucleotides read TGTGCCAGCAGTGCCACCGGGGAATTTAACTATGGCTACACCTTC.

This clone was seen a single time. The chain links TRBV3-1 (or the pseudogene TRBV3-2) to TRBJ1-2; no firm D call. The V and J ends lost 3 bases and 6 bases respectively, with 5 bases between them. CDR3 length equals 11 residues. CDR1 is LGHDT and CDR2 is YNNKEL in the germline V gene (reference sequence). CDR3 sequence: CASSHSHGYTF. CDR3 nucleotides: TGTGCCAGCAGCCACAGCCATGGCTACACCTTC.

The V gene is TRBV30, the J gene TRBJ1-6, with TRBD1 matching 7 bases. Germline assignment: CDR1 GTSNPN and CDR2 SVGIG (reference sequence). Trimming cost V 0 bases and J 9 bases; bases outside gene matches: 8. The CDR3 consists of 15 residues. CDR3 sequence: CAWSVRDRELSPLHF. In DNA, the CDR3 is TGTGCCTGGAGTGTACGAGACAGGGAGCTTTCACCCCTCCACTTT. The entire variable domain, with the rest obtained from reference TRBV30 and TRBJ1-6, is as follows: SQTIHQWPATLVQPVGSPLSLECTVEGTSNPNLYWYRQAAGRGLQLLFYSVGIGQISSEVPQNLSASRPQDRQFILSSKKLLLSDSGFYLCAWSVRDRELSPLHFGNGTRLTVT.

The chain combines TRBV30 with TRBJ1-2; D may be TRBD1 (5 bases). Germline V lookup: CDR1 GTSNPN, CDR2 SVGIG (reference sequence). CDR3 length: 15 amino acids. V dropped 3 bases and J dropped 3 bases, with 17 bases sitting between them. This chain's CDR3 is CAWRYEGRVYYGYTF. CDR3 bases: TGTGCCTGGAGATATGAGGGGAGGGTTTACTATGGCTACACCTTC.

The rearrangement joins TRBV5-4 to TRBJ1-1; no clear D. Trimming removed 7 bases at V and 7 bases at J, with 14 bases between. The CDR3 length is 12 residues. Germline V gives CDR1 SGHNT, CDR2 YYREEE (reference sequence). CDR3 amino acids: CASAGDTLEAFF. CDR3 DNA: TGTGCCAGCGCCGGAGACACCCTTGAAGCTTTCTTT.

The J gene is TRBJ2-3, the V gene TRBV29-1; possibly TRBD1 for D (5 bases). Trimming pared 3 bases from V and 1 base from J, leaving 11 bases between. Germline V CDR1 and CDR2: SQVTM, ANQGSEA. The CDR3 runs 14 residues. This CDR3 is CSVETVLGTDTQYF. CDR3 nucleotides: TGCAGCGTTGAGACAGTGTTAGGCACAGATACGCAGTATTTT.

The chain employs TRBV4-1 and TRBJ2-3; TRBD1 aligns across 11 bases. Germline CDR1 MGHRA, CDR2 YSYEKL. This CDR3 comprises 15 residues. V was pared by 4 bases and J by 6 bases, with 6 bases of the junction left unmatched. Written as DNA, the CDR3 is TGCGCCAGCAGCCGACCGGGACAGGGGGTGGATACGCAGTATTTT. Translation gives CASSRPGQGVDTQYF.

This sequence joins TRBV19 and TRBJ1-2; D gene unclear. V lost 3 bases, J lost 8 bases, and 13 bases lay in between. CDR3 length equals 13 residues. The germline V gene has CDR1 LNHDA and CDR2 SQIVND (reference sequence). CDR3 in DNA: TGTGCCAGTAGTATCGAGGTCTGGTCCGGCTACACCTTC. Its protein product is CASSIEVWSGYTF. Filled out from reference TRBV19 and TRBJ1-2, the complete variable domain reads DGGITQSPKYLFRKEGQNVTLSCEQNLNHDAMYWYRQDPGQGLRLIYYSQIVNDFQKGDIAEGYSVSREKKESFPLTVTSAQKNPTAFYLCASSIEVWSGYTFGSGTRLTVV.

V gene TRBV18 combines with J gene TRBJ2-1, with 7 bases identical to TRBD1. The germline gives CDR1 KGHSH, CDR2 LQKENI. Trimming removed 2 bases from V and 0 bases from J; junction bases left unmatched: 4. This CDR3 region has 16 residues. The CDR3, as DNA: TGTGCCAGCTCACCAACGACAGGGAGCTCCTACAATGAGCAGTTCTTC. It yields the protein CASSPTTGSSYNEQFF.